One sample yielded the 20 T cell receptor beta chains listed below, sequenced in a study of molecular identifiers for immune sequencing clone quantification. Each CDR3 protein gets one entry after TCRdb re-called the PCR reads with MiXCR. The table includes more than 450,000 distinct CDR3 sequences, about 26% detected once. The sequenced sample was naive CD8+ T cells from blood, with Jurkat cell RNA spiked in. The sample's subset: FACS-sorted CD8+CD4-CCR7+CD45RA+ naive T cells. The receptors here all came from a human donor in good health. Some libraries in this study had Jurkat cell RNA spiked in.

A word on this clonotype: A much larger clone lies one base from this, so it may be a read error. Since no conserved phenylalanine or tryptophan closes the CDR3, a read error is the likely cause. CDR3 DNA: TGCAGCGTTGAAGATGTAGGGCCTAGCACAGATACGCAGTATTTA. Translated: CSVEDVGPSTDTQYL. J is TRBJ2-3 and V is TRBV29-1; D not certain. Germline-derived CDR1 and CDR2 are SQVTM and ANQGSEA. Between the trimmed V and J ends, which lost 0 bases and 0 bases, there was a span of 10 bases. The CDR3 length is 15 residues.

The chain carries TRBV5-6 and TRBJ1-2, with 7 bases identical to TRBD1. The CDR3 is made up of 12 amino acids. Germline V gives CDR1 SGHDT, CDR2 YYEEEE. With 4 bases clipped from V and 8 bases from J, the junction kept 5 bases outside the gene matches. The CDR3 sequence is CASSQGGLGYTF. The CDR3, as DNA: TGTGCCAGCAGCCAGGGGGGGCTCGGCTACACCTTC.

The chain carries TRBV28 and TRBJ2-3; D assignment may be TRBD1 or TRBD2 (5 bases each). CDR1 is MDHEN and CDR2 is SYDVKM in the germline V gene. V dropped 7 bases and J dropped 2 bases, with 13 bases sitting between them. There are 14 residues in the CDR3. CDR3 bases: TGTGCCAGCACCCCGGGGCGAATCACAGATACGCAGTATTTT. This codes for CASTPGRITDTQYF.

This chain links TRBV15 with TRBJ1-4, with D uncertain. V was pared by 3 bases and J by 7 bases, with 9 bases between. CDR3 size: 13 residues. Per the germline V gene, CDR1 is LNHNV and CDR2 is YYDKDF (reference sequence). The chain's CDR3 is CATSSVFVEKLFF. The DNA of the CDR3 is TGTGCCACCAGCAGTGTATTCGTTGAAAAACTGTTTTTT.

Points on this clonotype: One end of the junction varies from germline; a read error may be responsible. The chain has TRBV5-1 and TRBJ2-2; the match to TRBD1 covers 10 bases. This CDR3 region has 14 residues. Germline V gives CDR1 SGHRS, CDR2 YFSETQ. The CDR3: CASTRDRGAGEPFF. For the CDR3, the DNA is TGCGCCAGCACCCGGGACAGGGGTGCCGGGGAGCCGTTTTTT.

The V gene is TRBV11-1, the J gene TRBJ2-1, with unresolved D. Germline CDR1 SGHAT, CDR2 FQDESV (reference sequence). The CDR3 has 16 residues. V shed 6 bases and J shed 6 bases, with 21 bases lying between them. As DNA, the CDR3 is TGTGCCAGCAGTAGAAACGAGTTCCAAGTTCGCAATGAGCAGTTCTTC. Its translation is CASSRNEFQVRNEQFF.

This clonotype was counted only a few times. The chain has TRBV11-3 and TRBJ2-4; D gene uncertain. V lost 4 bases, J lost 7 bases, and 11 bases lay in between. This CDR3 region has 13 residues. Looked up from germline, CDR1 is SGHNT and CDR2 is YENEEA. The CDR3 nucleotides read TGTGCCAGCAGCTCCGACGAAACCAACATTCAGTACTTC. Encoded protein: CASSSDETNIQYF. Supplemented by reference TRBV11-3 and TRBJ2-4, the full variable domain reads EAGVVQSPRYKIIEKKQPVAFWCNPISGHNTLYWYLQNLGQGPELLIRYENEEAVDDSQLPKDRFSAERLKGVDSTLKIQPAELGDSAVYLCASSSDETNIQYFGAGTRLSVL.

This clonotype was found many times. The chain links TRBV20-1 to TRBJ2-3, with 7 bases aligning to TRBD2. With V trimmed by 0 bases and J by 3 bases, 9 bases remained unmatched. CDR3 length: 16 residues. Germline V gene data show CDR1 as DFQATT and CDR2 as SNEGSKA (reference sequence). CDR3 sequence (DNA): TGCAGTGCTAGAGATCTGGAGACTAGCATAACAGATACGCAGTATTTT. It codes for CSARDLETSITDTQYF.

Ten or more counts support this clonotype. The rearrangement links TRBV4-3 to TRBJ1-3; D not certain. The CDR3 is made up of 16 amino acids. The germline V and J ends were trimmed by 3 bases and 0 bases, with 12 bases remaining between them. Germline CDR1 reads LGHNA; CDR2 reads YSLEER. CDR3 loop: CASSHADTNSGNTIYF. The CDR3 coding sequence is TGCGCCAGCAGCCATGCTGACACCAACTCTGGAAACACCATATATTTT.

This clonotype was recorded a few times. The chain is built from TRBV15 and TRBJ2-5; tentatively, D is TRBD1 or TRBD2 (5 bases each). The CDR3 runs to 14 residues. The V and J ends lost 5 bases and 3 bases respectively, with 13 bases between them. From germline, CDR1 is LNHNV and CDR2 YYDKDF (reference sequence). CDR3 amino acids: CATSGAVGEETQYF. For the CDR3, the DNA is TGTGCCACCAGCGGGGCGGTGGGGGAAGAGACCCAGTACTTC.

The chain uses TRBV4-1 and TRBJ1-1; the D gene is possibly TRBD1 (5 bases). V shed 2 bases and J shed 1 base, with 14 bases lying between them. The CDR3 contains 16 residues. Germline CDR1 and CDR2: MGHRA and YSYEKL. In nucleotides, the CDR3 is TGCGCCAGCAGCCAAAATCGCGACAGTTGGAACACTGAAGCTTTCTTT. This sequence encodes CASSQNRDSWNTEAFF.

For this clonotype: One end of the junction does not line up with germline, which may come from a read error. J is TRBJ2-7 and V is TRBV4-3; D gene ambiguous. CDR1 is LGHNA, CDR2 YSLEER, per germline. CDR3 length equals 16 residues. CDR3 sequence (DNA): TGCGCCCGCAGCCAAGGCCGCACCGTTCTCTCCTACGAGCAGTACTTC. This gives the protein CARSQGRTVLSYEQYF.

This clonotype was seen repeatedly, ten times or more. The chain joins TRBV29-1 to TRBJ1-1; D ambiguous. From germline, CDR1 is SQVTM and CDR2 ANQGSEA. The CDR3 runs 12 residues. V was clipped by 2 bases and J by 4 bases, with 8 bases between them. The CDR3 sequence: CSVEFLGTEAFF. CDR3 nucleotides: TGCAGCGTTGAATTTCTAGGCACTGAAGCTTTCTTT.

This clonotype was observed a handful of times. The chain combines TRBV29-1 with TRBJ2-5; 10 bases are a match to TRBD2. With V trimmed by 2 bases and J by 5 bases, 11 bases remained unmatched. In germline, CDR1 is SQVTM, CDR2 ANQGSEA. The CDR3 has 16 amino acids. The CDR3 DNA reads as TGCAGCGTTGAATGGCTAGCGGGGGTCATATTTGAGACCCAGTACTTC. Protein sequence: CSVEWLAGVIFETQYF.

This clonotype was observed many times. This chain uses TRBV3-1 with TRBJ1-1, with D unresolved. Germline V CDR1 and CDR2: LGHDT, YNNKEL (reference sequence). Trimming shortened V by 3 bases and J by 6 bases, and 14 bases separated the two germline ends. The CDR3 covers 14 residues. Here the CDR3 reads CASSQVPWASEAFF. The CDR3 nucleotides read TGTGCCAGCAGCCAGGTACCCTGGGCCTCTGAAGCTTTCTTT.

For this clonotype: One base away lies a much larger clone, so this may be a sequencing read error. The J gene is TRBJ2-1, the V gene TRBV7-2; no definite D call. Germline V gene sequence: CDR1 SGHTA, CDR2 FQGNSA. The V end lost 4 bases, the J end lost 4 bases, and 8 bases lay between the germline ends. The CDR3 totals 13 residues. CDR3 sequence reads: CASSSAGYNEQFF. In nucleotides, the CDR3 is TGTGCCAGCAGCTCGGCCGGTTACAATGAGCAGTTCTTC.

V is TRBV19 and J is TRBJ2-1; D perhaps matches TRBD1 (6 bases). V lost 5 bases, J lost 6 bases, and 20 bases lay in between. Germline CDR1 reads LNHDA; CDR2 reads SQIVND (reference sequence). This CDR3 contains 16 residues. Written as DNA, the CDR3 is TGTGCCAGTAGTGCCCCCGGGGACATCGGCGGCAATGAGCAGTTCTTC. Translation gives CASSAPGDIGGNEQFF.

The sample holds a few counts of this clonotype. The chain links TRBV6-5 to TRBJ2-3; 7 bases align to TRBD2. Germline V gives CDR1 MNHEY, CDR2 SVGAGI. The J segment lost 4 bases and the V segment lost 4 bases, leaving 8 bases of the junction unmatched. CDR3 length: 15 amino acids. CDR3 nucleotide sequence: TGTGCCAGCAGTTTCAGGACTAGGGGTGCAGATACGCAGTATTTT. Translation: CASSFRTRGADTQYF.

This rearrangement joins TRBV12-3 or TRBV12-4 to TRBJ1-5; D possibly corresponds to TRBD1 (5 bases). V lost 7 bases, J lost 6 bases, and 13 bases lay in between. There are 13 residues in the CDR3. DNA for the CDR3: TGTGCCAGCATTAATGGGGGGAGTCAGCCCCAGCATTTT. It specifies CASINGGSQPQHF.

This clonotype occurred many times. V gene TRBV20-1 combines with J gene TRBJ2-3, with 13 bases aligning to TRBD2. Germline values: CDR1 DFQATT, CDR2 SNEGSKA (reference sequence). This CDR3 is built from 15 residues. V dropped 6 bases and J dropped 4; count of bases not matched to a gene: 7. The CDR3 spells CSANRLAGGSDTQYF. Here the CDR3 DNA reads TGCAGTGCCAACCGACTAGCGGGAGGATCAGATACGCAGTATTTT.